This is a list of T cell receptor beta chains from one sample in a study of siplizumab effects on memory and regulatory T cells. Profiling relied on immunoSEQ multiplex PCR, and the TCRdb table lists in-frame clones only, not all of them. The data show some 97,000 clones, with more than 90% seen just once and 0.14% to 0.15% held by the top ten. Sequencing was carried out using CD4+ T cells sorted from blood. The source is a human donor in good health. Each CDR3 is given without its conserved first and last residue.

j_gene: TRBJ2-7
v_gene: TRBV6-5
CDR3aa: ASRPGTGAYEQY

j_gene: TRBJ1-5
v_gene: TRBV19
CDR3aa: ASSLRQGNGNQPQH

j_gene: TRBJ2-5
v_gene: TRBV5-1
CDR3aa: ASSLAPGQGGARETQY

j_gene: TRBJ1-1
v_gene: TRBV18
CDR3aa: ASSPFRNTEAF

j_gene: TRBJ1-5
v_gene: TRBV2
CDR3aa: ASSPMWGSNSNQPQH

j_gene: TRBJ2-5
v_gene: TRBV11-1
CDR3aa: ASSLSRGAQETQY

j_gene: TRBJ2-6
v_gene: TRBV6-5
CDR3aa: ATRDSGANVLT

j_gene: TRBJ2-4
v_gene: TRBV2
CDR3aa: ASRTSGALAKNIQY

j_gene: TRBJ2-5
v_gene: TRBV5-8
CDR3aa: ASSSRTSVTQY

j_gene: TRBJ1-5
v_gene: TRBV9
CDR3aa: ASSVGAGDQPQH

j_gene: TRBJ2-5
v_gene: TRBV2
CDR3aa: ASRDRAETQY

j_gene: TRBJ2-3
v_gene: TRBV18
CDR3aa: ASSPPSGGDTQY